Sequencing of this T cell receptor beta chain was carried out in a study of graft-versus-host responses after intestinal transplantation. Study summary: All of the recipients had induction that used anti-thymocyte globulin, then tacrolimus and steroids for around three years.

Regarding this clone: Its specificity is unknown.

Processing was applied to graft tissue in order to liberate intraepithelial and lamina propria lymphocytes. Germline V gene sequence: CDR1 MGHRA, CDR2 YSYEKL. The CDR3 spans 17 residues. Trimming took off 1 base at V and 2 bases at J, with 16 bases between the two ends. Study observations and caveats: Recipient marrow harbored GvH clones, some of which surfaced first in ileum or blood. Early after transplant, HvG declines were associated with peak levels of circulating GvH clones.

This table comes from immunoSEQ multiplex PCR, and its TCRdb copy is limited to in-frame clones, with some not included. The data show approximately 17,000 clones, 75% to 85% seen once. The V call is TRBV4-1, the J call TRBJ2-3; D not certain. The material was ileum tissue, obtained about 80 weeks after intestinal transplantation. The receptor was isolated from a human patient who received an intestinal transplant, so some T cells may come from the graft donor. CDR3 protein: CASSQVEVLGSTDTQYF. The CDR3 DNA sequence: TGCGCCAGCAGCCAAGTAGAAGTGTTAGGGTCCACAGATACGCAGTATTTT.